This is a list of T cell receptor beta chains from one sample in a study of Ad26.COV2.S vaccination and SARS-CoV-2 variants. The repertoire was sequenced with immunoSEQ multiplex PCR; TCRdb's copy has only in-frame clones and lacks some. The data hold about 330,000 clones, with about 90% observed a single time. The sample was peripheral blood, taken in a trial of Ad26.COV2.S vaccine versus placebo. These receptors were collected from a person between 18 and 60 years old who received the Ad26.COV2.S COVID-19 vaccine or a placebo. CDR3s include the opening cysteine and the closing phenylalanine or tryptophan. Each record gives: V gene, D gene, clone size, J gene, CDR3 DNA, CDR3 protein. A D gene is named only where the DNA matches it firmly. Expanded clones get a size class; other rows say once, few or many, or leave the size out.

V gene: TRBV7-2
D gene: -
clone size: -
J gene: TRBJ2-7
CDR3 DNA: TGTGCCAGCAGCCGTGACAGCGTTAGCTCCTACGAGCAGTACTTC
CDR3 protein: CASSRDSVSSYEQYF

V gene: TRBV5-4
D gene: -
clone size: -
J gene: TRBJ2-3
CDR3 DNA: TGTGCCAGCAGCCCGAAAACACTAGCAGATACGCAGTATTTT
CDR3 protein: CASSPKTLADTQYF

V gene: TRBV19
D gene: -
clone size: -
J gene: TRBJ1-1
CDR3 DNA: TGTGCCAGTAGTAACCAGGCTCTGAACACTGAAGCTTTCTTT
CDR3 protein: CASSNQALNTEAFF

V gene: TRBV4-1
D gene: TRBD1
clone size: -
J gene: TRBJ1-6
CDR3 DNA: TGCGCCAGCAGCCAATCGGGACAGGGCGGTTCACCCCTCCACTTT
CDR3 protein: CASSQSGQGGSPLHF

V gene: TRBV11-2
D gene: -
clone size: many
J gene: TRBJ2-7
CDR3 DNA: TGTGCCAGCAGCTTAGATCGGGCCTTCTACGAGCAGTACTTC
CDR3 protein: CASSLDRAFYEQYF

V gene: TRBV30
D gene: TRBD2
clone size: -
J gene: TRBJ2-3
CDR3 DNA: TGTGCCTGGAGTGTAGGGACTAGCGGGAGGGCCGGGGATACGCAGTATTTT
CDR3 protein: CAWSVGTSGRAGDTQYF

V gene: TRBV5-4
D gene: TRBD1
clone size: -
J gene: TRBJ1-6
CDR3 DNA: TGTGCCAGCAGCCAATTACGACAGGGGGGGAATAATTCACCCCTCCACTTT
CDR3 protein: CASSQLRQGGNNSPLHF

V gene: TRBV11-2
D gene: -
clone size: -
J gene: TRBJ1-3
CDR3 DNA: TGTGCCAGCAGCTTTGCGGGATCTGGAAACACCATATATTTT
CDR3 protein: CASSFAGSGNTIYF

V gene: TRBV2
D gene: -
clone size: -
J gene: TRBJ1-1
CDR3 DNA: TGTGCCAGCACCCTGACAAGGACCAAAAACACTGAAGCTTTCTTT
CDR3 protein: CASTLTRTKNTEAFF

V gene: TRBV19
D gene: TRBD2
clone size: -
J gene: TRBJ2-5
CDR3 DNA: TGTGCCAGTAGTCTCACTCAAGCGGGAGTCGAGACCCAGTACTTC
CDR3 protein: CASSLTQAGVETQYF

V gene: TRBV7-6
D gene: TRBD2
clone size: -
J gene: TRBJ2-3
CDR3 DNA: TGTGCCAGCAGCTTAGCGATACGGGGGGGTGGAACAGATACGCAGTATTTT
CDR3 protein: CASSLAIRGGGTDTQYF

V gene: TRBV6-5
D gene: -
clone size: -
J gene: TRBJ1-1
CDR3 DNA: TGTGCCAGCAGTTACGGAGGGGTCAACACTGAAGCTTTCTTT
CDR3 protein: CASSYGGVNTEAFF

V gene: TRBV29-1
D gene: -
clone size: -
J gene: TRBJ1-5
CDR3 DNA: TGCAGCGTTGAAGAGGGGGCCGGCAATCAGCCCCAGCATTTT
CDR3 protein: CSVEEGAGNQPQHF

V gene: TRBV6-5
D gene: -
clone size: -
J gene: TRBJ1-2
CDR3 DNA: TGTGCCAGCAGTTTGGCGAGGGCCGATCGCTACTATGGCTACACCTTC
CDR3 protein: CASSLARADRYYGYTF

V gene: TRBV24-1
D gene: -
clone size: -
J gene: TRBJ1-4
CDR3 DNA: TGTGCCACCAAACGTACGGCTAATGAAAAACTGTTTTTT
CDR3 protein: CATKRTANEKLFF

V gene: TRBV5-1
D gene: -
clone size: -
J gene: TRBJ2-1
CDR3 DNA: TGCGCCAGCAGCTTGGGGGGGAGCTCCTACAATGAGCAGTTCTTC
CDR3 protein: CASSLGGSSYNEQFF

V gene: TRBV6-5
D gene: -
clone size: -
J gene: TRBJ2-7
CDR3 DNA: TGTGCCAGCAGTTACTCGAGATACTGGAGGTGGTACTTC
CDR3 protein: CASSYSRYWRWYF

V gene: TRBV4-3
D gene: TRBD2
clone size: once
J gene: TRBJ2-3
CDR3 DNA: TGCGCCAGCAGCCAAGATATGCGGGAGGGGCAGTATTTT
CDR3 protein: CASSQDMREGQYF

V gene: TRBV9
D gene: TRBD1
clone size: -
J gene: TRBJ1-1
CDR3 DNA: TGTGCCAGCAGCGTAAATCCTGACAGGGGGCCTGAAGCTTTCTTT
CDR3 protein: CASSVNPDRGPEAFF

V gene: TRBV19
D gene: TRBD1
clone size: few
J gene: TRBJ1-5
CDR3 DNA: TGTGCCAGTAGTACCCGGACAGGGGGACAGCCCCAGCATTTT
CDR3 protein: CASSTRTGGQPQHF

V gene: TRBV12-3/TRBV12-4
D gene: -
clone size: -
J gene: TRBJ2-2
CDR3 DNA: TGTGCCAAGATTAGTCGCGGGGAGCTGTTTTTT
CDR3 protein: CAKISRGELFF

V gene: TRBV6-2/TRBV6-3
D gene: -
clone size: once
J gene: TRBJ1-5
CDR3 DNA: TGTGCCAGCAGTCGTGACAGCTACAATCAGCCCCAGCATTTT
CDR3 protein: CASSRDSYNQPQHF